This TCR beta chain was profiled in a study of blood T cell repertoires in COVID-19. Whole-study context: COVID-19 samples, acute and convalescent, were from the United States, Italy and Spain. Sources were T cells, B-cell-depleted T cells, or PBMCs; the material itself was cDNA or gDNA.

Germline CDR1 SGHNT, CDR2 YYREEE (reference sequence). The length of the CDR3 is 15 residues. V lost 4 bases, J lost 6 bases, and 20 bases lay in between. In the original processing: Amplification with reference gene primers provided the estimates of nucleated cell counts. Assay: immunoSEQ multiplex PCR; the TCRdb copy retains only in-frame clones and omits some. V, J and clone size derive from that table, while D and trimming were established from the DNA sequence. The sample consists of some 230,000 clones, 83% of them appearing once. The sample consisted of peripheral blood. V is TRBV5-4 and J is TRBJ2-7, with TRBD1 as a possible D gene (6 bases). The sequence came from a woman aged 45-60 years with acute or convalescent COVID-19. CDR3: CASSLQGPLMGEQYF. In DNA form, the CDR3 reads TGTGCCAGCAGCCTTCAGGGGCCCCTAATGGGCGAGCAGTACTTC.